The present entry profiles one T cell receptor (beta chain) with its context. The sample belongs to a study of T cell changes during pregnancy in multiple sclerosis. The trim removed 4 bases at V and 1 base at J, leaving 6 bases unmatched. Germline CDR1 and CDR2: MGHRA and YSYEKL. This CDR3 is built from 17 residues. Sequencing was performed with immunoSEQ multiplex PCR; in TCRdb, only in-frame clones are kept and a portion is missing. The repertoire holds around 55,000 clones, with 93% as singletons. The sample consisted of CD8+ T cells from peripheral blood mononuclear cells, taken in the second trimester of pregnancy. The sequence came from a female donor with multiple sclerosis, enrolled in a pregnancy study. V and J are TRBV4-1 and TRBJ2-4, with 11 bases aligning to TRBD2. The CDR3, as DNA: TGCGCCAGCAGCCTTGAGGGACTAGCGGACGCCAAAAACATTCAGTACTTC. It is translated as CASSLEGLADAKNIQYF.